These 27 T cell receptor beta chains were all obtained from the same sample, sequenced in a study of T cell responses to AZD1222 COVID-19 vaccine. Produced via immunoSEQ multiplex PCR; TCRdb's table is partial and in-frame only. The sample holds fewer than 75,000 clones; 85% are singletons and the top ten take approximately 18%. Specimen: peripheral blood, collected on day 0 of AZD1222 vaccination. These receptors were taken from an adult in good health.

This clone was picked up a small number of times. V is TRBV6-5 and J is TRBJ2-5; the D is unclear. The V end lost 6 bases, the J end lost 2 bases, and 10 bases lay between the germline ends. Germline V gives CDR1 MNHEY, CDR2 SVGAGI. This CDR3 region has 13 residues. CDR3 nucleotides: TGTGCCAGCAGCTCCGTCCGGCAAGAGACCCAGTACTTC. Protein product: CASSSVRQETQYF.

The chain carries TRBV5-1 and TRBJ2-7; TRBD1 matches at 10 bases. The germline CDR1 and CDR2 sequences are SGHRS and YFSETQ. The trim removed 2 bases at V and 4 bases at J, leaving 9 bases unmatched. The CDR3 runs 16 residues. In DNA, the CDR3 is TGCGCCAGCAGCTTTAATGGGGACAGGGGTTCTTACGAGCAGTACTTC. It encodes CASSFNGDRGSYEQYF.

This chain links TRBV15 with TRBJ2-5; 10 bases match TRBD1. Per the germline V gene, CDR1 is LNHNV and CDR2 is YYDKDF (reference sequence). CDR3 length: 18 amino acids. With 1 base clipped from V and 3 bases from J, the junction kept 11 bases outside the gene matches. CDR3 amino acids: CATSRGVTGGHREETQYF. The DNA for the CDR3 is TGTGCCACCAGCAGAGGGGTGACAGGGGGCCACCGGGAAGAGACCCAGTACTTC.

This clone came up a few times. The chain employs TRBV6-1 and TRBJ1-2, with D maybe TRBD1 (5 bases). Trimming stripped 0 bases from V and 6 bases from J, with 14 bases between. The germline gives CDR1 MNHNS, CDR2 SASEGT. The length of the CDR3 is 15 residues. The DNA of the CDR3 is TGTGCCAGCAGTGAAGCATCCAGGGCGGTGAATGGCTACACCTTC. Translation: CASSEASRAVNGYTF.

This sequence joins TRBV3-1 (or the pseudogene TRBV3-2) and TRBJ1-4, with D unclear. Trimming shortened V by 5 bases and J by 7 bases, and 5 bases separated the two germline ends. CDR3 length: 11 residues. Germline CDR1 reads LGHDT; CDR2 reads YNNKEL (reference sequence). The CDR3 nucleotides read TGTGCCAGCAGCACCAGTGAAAAACTGTTTTTT. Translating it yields CASSTSEKLFF.

CDR3 protein: CASSVGGTANQPQHF. In nucleotides, the CDR3 is TGTGCCAGCAGCGTAGGTGGGACGGCCAATCAGCCCCAGCATTTT. The V gene is TRBV9, the J gene TRBJ1-5, with D maybe TRBD1 (5 bases). The CDR3 runs 15 residues. V shed 0 bases and J shed 3 bases, with 10 bases lying between them. Germline CDR1 reads SGDLS; CDR2 reads YYNGEE.

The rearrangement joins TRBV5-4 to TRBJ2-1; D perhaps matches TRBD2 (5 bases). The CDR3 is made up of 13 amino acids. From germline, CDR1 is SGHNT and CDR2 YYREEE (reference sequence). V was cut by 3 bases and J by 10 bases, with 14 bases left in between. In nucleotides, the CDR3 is TGTGCCAGCAGCTCAGATCCGGGAAGGGAGCAGTTCTTC. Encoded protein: CASSSDPGREQFF.

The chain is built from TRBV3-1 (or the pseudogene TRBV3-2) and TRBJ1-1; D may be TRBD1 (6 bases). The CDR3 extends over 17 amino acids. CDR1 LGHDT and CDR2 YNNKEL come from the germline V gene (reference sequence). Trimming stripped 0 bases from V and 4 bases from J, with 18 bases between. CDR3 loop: CASSQEDWGAGGTEAFF. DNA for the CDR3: TGTGCCAGCAGCCAAGAGGATTGGGGGGCCGGGGGCACTGAAGCTTTCTTT.

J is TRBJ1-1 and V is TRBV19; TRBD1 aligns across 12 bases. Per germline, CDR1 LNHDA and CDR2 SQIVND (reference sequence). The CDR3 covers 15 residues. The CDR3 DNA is TGTGCGACTAAGCTCCCGGGACAGGGGGCGACTGAAGCTTTCTTT. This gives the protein CATKLPGQGATEAFF. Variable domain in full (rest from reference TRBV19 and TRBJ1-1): DGGITQSPKYLFRKEGQNVTLSCEQNLNHDAMYWYRQDPGQGLRLIYYSQIVNDFQKGDIAEGYSVSREKKESFPLTVTSAQKNPTAFYLCATKLPGQGATEAFFGQGTRLTVV.

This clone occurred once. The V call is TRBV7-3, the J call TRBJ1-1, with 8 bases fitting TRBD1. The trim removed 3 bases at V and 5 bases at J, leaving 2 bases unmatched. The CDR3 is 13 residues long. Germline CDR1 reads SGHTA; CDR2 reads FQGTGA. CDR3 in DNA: TGTGCCAGCAGCTTGGACAGGGTAACTGAAGCTTTCTTT. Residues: CASSLDRVTEAFF.

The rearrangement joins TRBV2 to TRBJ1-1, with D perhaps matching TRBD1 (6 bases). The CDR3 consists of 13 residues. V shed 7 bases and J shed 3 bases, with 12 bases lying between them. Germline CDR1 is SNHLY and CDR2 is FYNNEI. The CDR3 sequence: CASKFGQHTEAFF. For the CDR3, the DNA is TGTGCCAGCAAGTTTGGACAGCACACTGAAGCTTTCTTT.

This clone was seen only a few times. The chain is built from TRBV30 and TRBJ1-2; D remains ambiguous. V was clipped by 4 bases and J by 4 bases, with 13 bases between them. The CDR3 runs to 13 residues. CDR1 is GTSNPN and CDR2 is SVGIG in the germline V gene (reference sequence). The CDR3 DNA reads TGTGCCTGGACTCGTTCTTCATCCTATGGCTACACCTTC. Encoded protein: CAWTRSSSYGYTF. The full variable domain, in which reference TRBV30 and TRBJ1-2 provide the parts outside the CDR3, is SQTIHQWPATLVQPVGSPLSLECTVEGTSNPNLYWYRQAAGRGLQLLFYSVGIGQISSEVPQNLSASRPQDRQFILSSKKLLLSDSGFYLCAWTRSSSYGYTFGSGTRLTVV.

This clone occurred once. The CDR3 nucleotides read TGTGCCAGCAGTCCGGGGTTGAGCTCTGGAAACACCATATATTTT. Amino acid sequence: CASSPGLSSGNTIYF. The chain couples TRBV6-5 to TRBJ1-3; the D is unclear. The CDR3 is made up of 15 amino acids. Trimming removed 5 bases at V and 0 bases at J, with 11 bases between. CDR1 MNHEY and CDR2 SVGAGI come from the germline V gene.

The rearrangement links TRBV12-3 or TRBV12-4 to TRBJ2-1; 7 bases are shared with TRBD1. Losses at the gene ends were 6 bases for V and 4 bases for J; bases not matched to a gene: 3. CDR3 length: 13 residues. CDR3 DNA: TGTGCCAGCAGCCCGACAGGGTACAATGAGCAGTTCTTC. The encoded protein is CASSPTGYNEQFF.

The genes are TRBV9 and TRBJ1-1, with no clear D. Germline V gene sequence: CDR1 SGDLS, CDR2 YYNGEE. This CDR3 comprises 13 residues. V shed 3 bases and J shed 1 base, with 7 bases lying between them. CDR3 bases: TGTGCCAGCAGCGCGGTACCGAACACTGAAGCTTTCTTT. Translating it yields CASSAVPNTEAFF.

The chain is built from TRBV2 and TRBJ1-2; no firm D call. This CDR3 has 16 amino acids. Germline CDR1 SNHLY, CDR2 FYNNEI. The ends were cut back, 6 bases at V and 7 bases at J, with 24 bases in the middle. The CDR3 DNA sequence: TGTGCCAGCAGGGAGGTGGAGGGCCCCACTCGGAGTGGCTACACCTTC. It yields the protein CASREVEGPTRSGYTF. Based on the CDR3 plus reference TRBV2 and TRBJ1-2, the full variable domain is EPEVTQTPSHQVTQMGQEVILRCVPISNHLYFYWYRQILGQKVEFLVSFYNNEISEKSEIFDDQFSVERPDGSNFTLKIRSTKLEDSAMYFCASREVEGPTRSGYTFGSGTRLTVV.

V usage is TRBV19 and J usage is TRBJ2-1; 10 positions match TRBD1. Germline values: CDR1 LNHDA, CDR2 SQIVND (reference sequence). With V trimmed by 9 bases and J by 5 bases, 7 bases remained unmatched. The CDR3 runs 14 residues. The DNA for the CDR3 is TGTGCCAGCAAGGGGACAGGGGCTAACAATGAGCAGTTCTTC. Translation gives CASKGTGANNEQFF.

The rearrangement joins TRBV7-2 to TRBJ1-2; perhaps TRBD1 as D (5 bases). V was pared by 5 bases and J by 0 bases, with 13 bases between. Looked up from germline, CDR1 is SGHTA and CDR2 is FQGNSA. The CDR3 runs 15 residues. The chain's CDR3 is CASSPTGAANYGYTF. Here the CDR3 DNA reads TGTGCCAGCAGCCCCACCGGGGCAGCTAACTATGGCTACACCTTC.

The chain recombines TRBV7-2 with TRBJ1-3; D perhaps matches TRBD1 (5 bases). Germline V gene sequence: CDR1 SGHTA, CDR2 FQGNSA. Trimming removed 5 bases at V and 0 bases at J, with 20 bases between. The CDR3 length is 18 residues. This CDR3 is CASSPGPRGPGSGNTIYF. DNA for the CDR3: TGTGCCAGCAGCCCCGGGCCGAGGGGACCGGGCTCTGGAAACACCATATATTTT.

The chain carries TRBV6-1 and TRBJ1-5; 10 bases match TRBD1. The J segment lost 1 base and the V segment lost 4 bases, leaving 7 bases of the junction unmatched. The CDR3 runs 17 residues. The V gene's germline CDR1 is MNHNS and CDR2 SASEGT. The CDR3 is CASSGAGQGGSNQPQHF. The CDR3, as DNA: TGTGCCAGCAGTGGAGCCGGACAGGGGGGAAGCAATCAGCCCCAGCATTTT.

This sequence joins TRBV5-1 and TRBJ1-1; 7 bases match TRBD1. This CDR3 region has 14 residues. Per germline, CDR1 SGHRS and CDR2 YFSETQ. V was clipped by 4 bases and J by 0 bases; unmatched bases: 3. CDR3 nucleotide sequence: TGCGCCAGCAGCGGGACAGATATGAACACTGAAGCTTTCTTT. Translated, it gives CASSGTDMNTEAFF. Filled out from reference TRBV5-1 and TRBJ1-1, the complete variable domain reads KAGVTQTPRYLIKTRGQQVTLSCSPISGHRSVSWYQQTPGQGLQFLFEYFSETQRNKGNFPGRFSGRQFSNSRSEMNVSTLELGDSALYLCASSGTDMNTEAFFGQGTRLTVV.

The DNA of the CDR3 is TGTGCCAGTGGGCGTCCGGGGACCCCGATGAACACTGAAGCTTTCTTT. Translating it yields CASGRPGTPMNTEAFF. The J gene is TRBJ1-1, the V gene TRBV19; D possibly corresponds to TRBD1 (5 bases). This CDR3 is 16 amino acids long. Germline CDR1 is LNHDA and CDR2 is SQIVND (reference sequence). The ends were cut back, 8 bases at V and 0 bases at J, with 19 bases in the middle.

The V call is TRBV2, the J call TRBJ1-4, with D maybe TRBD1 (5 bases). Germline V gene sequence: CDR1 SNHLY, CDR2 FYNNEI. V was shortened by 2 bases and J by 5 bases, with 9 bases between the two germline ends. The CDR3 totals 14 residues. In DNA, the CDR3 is TGTGCCAGCAGTGAATGGGGGAACAATGAAAAACTGTTTTTT. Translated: CASSEWGNNEKLFF.

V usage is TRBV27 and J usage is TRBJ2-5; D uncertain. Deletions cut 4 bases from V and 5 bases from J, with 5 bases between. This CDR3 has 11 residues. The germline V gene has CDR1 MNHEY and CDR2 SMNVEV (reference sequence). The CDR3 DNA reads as TGTGCCAGCAGTTCGAGGGAGACCCAGTACTTC. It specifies CASSSRETQYF.

The CDR3 nucleotides read TGTGCCAGCAGCCCGACCACAGGGGTCAATTCACCCCTCCACTTT. This translates into CASSPTTGVNSPLHF. The chain joins TRBV7-2 to TRBJ1-6, with TRBD1 identical over 7 bases. CDR3 length: 15 amino acids. The V and J ends lost 5 bases and 7 bases, in that order; junction bases with no gene match: 8. Germline V gene sequence: CDR1 SGHTA, CDR2 FQGNSA.

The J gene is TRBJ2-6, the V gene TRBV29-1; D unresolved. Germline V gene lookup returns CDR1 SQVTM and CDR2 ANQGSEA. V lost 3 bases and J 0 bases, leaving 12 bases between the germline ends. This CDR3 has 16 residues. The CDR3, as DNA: TGCAGCGTTGATGAGACGGTGACCTCTGGGGCCAACGTCCTGACTTTC. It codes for CSVDETVTSGANVLTF.

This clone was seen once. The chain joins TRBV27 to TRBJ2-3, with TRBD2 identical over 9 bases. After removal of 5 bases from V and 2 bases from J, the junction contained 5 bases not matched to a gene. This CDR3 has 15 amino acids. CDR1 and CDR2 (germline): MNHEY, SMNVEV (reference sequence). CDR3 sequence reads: CASSLGLAPTDTQYF. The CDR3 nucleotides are TGTGCCAGCAGTCTTGGACTAGCGCCCACAGATACGCAGTATTTT.